Presented here are 24 T cell receptor beta chains from one specimen sequenced in a study of shared clonotypes between healthy human individuals. Libraries were prepared by immunoSEQ multiplex PCR; TCRdb keeps only in-frame clonotypes and omits some of them. This sample has 2 million to 2.5 million clones, with 85% to 95% found just once. Sequenced input: naive CD4+ T cells from PBMCs. Subset here: CD45RA+ positively selected. The receptor set was obtained from a man aged 18 to 29 in good health. Some clones in this sample may be carry-over from other donors' samples.

V gene TRBV4-1 combines with J gene TRBJ1-2; possibly TRBD1 for D (5 bases). The V end was cut by 4 bases, the J end by 2 bases, with 14 bases between. CDR1 is MGHRA, CDR2 YSYEKL, per germline. The CDR3 has 15 residues. The CDR3 sequence is CASSRARELNYGYTF. CDR3 nucleotide sequence: TGCGCCAGCAGCCGCGCCAGGGAACTAAACTATGGCTACACCTTC.

In this sample, this clone turned up once. The chain recombines TRBV7-3 with TRBJ2-1; D is ambiguous. This CDR3 region has 13 residues. Germline V lookup: CDR1 SGHTA, CDR2 FQGTGA. V was shortened by 4 bases and J by 5 bases, with 9 bases between the two germline ends. The CDR3 here is CASSWALNNEQFF. DNA for the CDR3: TGTGCCAGCAGCTGGGCTTTAAACAATGAGCAGTTCTTC.

This chain uses TRBV28 with TRBJ1-1; 8 nucleotides match TRBD1. V shed 3 bases, J shed 10 bases, and the junction held 13 bases outside the gene matches. This CDR3 region has 15 residues. The germline V gene encodes CDR1 MDHEN and CDR2 SYDVKM. DNA of the CDR3: TGTGCCAGCAGTTTGAGGAACAGGGGGTCTTCTGGAGCTTTCTTT. Protein product: CASSLRNRGSSGAFF.

This chain links TRBV11-2 with TRBJ2-7, with TRBD2 matching 12 bases. Per germline, CDR1 SGHAT and CDR2 FQNNGV. V shed 1 base and J 3 bases; nucleotides not matched to a gene: 7. The CDR3 runs 17 residues. CDR3 sequence: CASSLAPGLAGNYEQYF. The CDR3 nucleotides are TGTGCCAGCAGCTTAGCTCCAGGACTAGCGGGAAACTACGAGCAGTACTTC.

In its sample, this clone was seen a few times. The rearrangement links TRBV30 to TRBJ1-2; D call uncertain. Germline CDR1 GTSNPN, CDR2 SVGIG (reference sequence). The V gene lost 5 bases and the J gene lost 9 bases, with 13 bases spanning the gap. The CDR3 sequence is 11 residues long. The chain's CDR3 is CAWDLVSRYTF. In nucleotides, the CDR3 is TGTGCCTGGGATCTAGTGTCCCGCTACACCTTC.

The genes are TRBV7-2 and TRBJ2-2; D call uncertain. Germline V gene lookup returns CDR1 SGHTA and CDR2 FQGNSA. V lost 2 bases to trimming and J lost 4 bases, with 8 bases between them. The CDR3 contains 14 residues. CDR3 in DNA: TGTGCCAGCAGCTTATTCGGTGGCACCGGGGAGCTGTTTTTT. Translating gives CASSLFGGTGELFF.

The V call is TRBV7-9, the J call TRBJ1-2; D is ambiguous. Trimming shortened V by 5 bases and J by 8 bases, and 12 bases separated the two germline ends. The germline gives CDR1 SEHNR, CDR2 FQNEAQ (reference sequence). The CDR3 length is 12 residues. The CDR3 nucleotides are TGTGCCAGCAGCCCGGACCCCTCGGGCTACACCTTC. Amino acids: CASSPDPSGYTF.

This chain links TRBV4-1 with TRBJ1-3; weak D call: TRBD1 (5 bases). CDR1 and CDR2 (germline): MGHRA, YSYEKL. This CDR3 has 12 amino acids. Trimming removed 8 bases from V and 2 bases from J, with 7 bases in between. The CDR3 protein is CASATAGNTIYF. DNA for the CDR3: TGCGCCAGCGCGACAGCTGGAAACACCATATATTTT.

This chain's CDR3 is CASSPYWEGTGDTGELFF. The CDR3 region has the DNA TGTGCCAGCAGCCCATATTGGGAAGGGACAGGGGACACCGGGGAGCTGTTTTTT. This chain connects TRBV7-8 to TRBJ2-2; TRBD1 aligns across 10 bases. This CDR3 spans 18 amino acids. Germline V CDR1 and CDR2: SGHVS, FQNEAQ. The trim removed 5 bases at V and 3 bases at J, leaving 12 bases unmatched. The variable domain in full, completed from reference TRBV7-8 and TRBJ2-2, reads GAGVSQSPRYKVAKRGQDVALRCDPISGHVSLFWYQQALGQGPEFLTYFQNEAQLDKSGLPSDRFFAERPEGSVSTLKIQRTQQEDSAVYLCASSPYWEGTGDTGELFFGEGSRLTVL.

The V gene is TRBV27, the J gene TRBJ2-3; 11 bases map to TRBD2. Germline V gene data show CDR1 as MNHEY and CDR2 as SMNVEV (reference sequence). After removal of 4 bases from V and 2 bases from J, the junction contained 14 bases not matched to a gene. There are 19 residues in the CDR3. The CDR3 protein is CASSSPPVTSGALTDTQYF. The CDR3 nucleotides read TGTGCCAGCAGTTCCCCCCCCGTGACTAGCGGGGCCCTCACAGATACGCAGTATTTT.

The chain employs TRBV5-1 and TRBJ1-4; TRBD1 matches at 8 bases. J gave up 6 bases and V 3 bases, and 4 bases lay outside the gene matches. In germline, CDR1 is SGHRS, CDR2 YFSETQ. The CDR3 loop spans 14 amino acids. The CDR3 DNA sequence: TGCGCCAGCAGCTCTCAGGGGGCGCATGAAAAACTGTTTTTT. This translates into CASSSQGAHEKLFF.

There are a few counts of this clone. This chain joins TRBV27 and TRBJ2-7; D perhaps matches TRBD2 (6 bases). Trimming left V 2 bases short and J 12 bases short, with 17 bases between. Germline V lookup: CDR1 MNHEY, CDR2 SMNVEV (reference sequence). The CDR3 spans 13 residues. As DNA, the CDR3 is TGTGCCAGCAGTTTACTCAACACCGGGACTCCGTACTTC. This encodes CASSLLNTGTPYF.

CDR3 in amino acids: CASSFISGAYEQYF. The CDR3 DNA follows: TGTGCCAGCAGCTTCATTAGCGGAGCCTACGAGCAGTACTTC. V usage is TRBV7-8 and J usage is TRBJ2-7; the D gene is possibly TRBD2 (6 bases). The CDR3 has 14 residues. V shed 3 bases and J shed 2 bases, with 11 bases lying between them. Per germline, CDR1 SGHVS and CDR2 FQNEAQ.

A note on this clone: This CDR3 is also generated by other DNA sequences in the sample. V gene TRBV7-9 combines with J gene TRBJ2-2; 9 bases are a match to TRBD1. V dropped 5 bases and J dropped 1; count of bases not matched to a gene: 5. Germline V gene sequence: CDR1 SEHNR, CDR2 FQNEAQ (reference sequence). The CDR3 contains 16 residues. CDR3 DNA sequence: TGTGCCAGCAGCCCGCCGGGACAGGGGAACACCGGGGAGCTGTTTTTT. Its protein is CASSPPGQGNTGELFF.

A remark on this clone: Different DNA sequences within this sample yield the same CDR3. This rearrangement joins TRBV29-1 to TRBJ2-3; TRBD2 agrees at 7 bases. Per germline, CDR1 SQVTM and CDR2 ANQGSEA. The CDR3 covers 13 residues. With 3 bases clipped from V and 3 bases from J, the junction kept 3 bases outside the gene matches. This chain's CDR3 is CSVDGGGTDTQYF. The CDR3 nucleotides are TGCAGCGTTGATGGGGGGGGAACAGATACGCAGTATTTT.

The chain uses TRBV5-1 and TRBJ2-1, with D maybe TRBD2 (5 bases). The germline gives CDR1 SGHRS, CDR2 YFSETQ. V gave up 5 bases and J gave up 6 bases, with 15 bases separating them. The CDR3 loop spans 14 amino acids. CDR3: CASSSLWEFNEQFF. CDR3 DNA: TGCGCCAGCAGTTCCCTATGGGAGTTCAATGAGCAGTTCTTC.

The genes are TRBV9 and TRBJ2-7, with 7 positions matching TRBD1. V dropped 4 bases and J dropped 6; count of bases not matched to a gene: 13. Per the germline V gene, CDR1 is SGDLS and CDR2 is YYNGEE. The CDR3 spans 15 residues. The CDR3: CASSPRGTEAIEQYF. CDR3 sequence (DNA): TGTGCCAGCAGCCCCAGGGGGACAGAGGCTATCGAGCAGTACTTC.

This chain joins TRBV11-2 and TRBJ2-7; 7 bases agree with TRBD1. V trimming: 4 bases; J trimming: 2 bases; junction bases outside the gene matches: 17. The CDR3 sequence is 18 residues long. CDR1 and CDR2 from the germline V gene are SGHAT and FQNNGV. CDR3 region: CASSSYRGRAGGPYEQYF. The CDR3, as DNA: TGTGCCAGCAGCTCTTATAGGGGTCGTGCAGGGGGTCCCTACGAGCAGTACTTC.

The chain combines TRBV11-2 with TRBJ1-3, with 7 bases that match TRBD1. There are 13 residues in the CDR3. Germline V gene sequence: CDR1 SGHAT, CDR2 FQNNGV. J was trimmed by 7 bases and V by 3 bases; bases with no gene match: 3. The CDR3 here is CASSLTGRNTIYF. The CDR3 nucleotides are TGTGCCAGCAGCTTGACAGGGAGGAACACCATATATTTT.

The rearrangement links TRBV2 to TRBJ2-4, with 8 nucleotides matching TRBD1. Trimming took 4 bases from V and 3 from J; bases not matched to a gene: 8. This CDR3 contains 16 residues. Looked up from germline, CDR1 is SNHLY and CDR2 is FYNNEI. CDR3: CASSVFGTGGKNIQYF. The CDR3 DNA is TGTGCCAGCAGTGTTTTCGGGACAGGTGGCAAAAACATTCAGTACTTC.

The rearrangement links TRBV6-1 to TRBJ2-7; TRBD1 is a possible D gene (6 bases). Between the trimmed V and J ends, which lost 8 bases and 0 bases, there was a span of 14 bases. Germline CDR1 MNHNS, CDR2 SASEGT. This CDR3 has 14 amino acids. In DNA, the CDR3 is TGTGCCAGCCTAAGGACAGCGAGCTCCTACGAGCAGTACTTC. As protein: CASLRTASSYEQYF.

For the CDR3, the DNA is TGTGCCAGCAGCCTCCGGGATCCGCGGGAGGAAGGCGAGCAGTTCTTC. Translation gives CASSLRDPREEGEQFF. The chain recombines TRBV11-2 with TRBJ2-1; 8 bases agree with TRBD2. The CDR3 runs to 16 residues. Germline CDR1 is SGHAT and CDR2 is FQNNGV. Losses at the gene ends were 5 bases for V and 10 bases for J; bases not matched to a gene: 16.

The CDR3 DNA reads TGTGCCATCAGTGACAGGGGTCCTGGCAATCAGCCCCAGCATTTT. Its protein product is CAISDRGPGNQPQHF. The chain employs TRBV10-3 and TRBJ1-5; possible D gene TRBD1, 6 bases. Germline CDR1 and CDR2: ENHRY and SYGVKD. The CDR3 sequence is 15 residues long. V was shortened by 3 bases and J by 2 bases, with 11 bases between the two germline ends.

This clone has a single count. The CDR3 loop is CASSSTTKSGRAGETQYF. In DNA, the CDR3 is TGTGCCAGCAGCTCAACCACAAAAAGCGGGAGGGCAGGAGAGACCCAGTACTTC. The rearrangement links TRBV7-9 to TRBJ2-5; TRBD2 agrees at 10 bases. This CDR3 has 18 residues. Germline assignment: CDR1 SEHNR and CDR2 FQNEAQ (reference sequence). Trimming at V came to 4 bases and at J to 4 bases, leaving 15 bases not matched to a gene.